This T cell receptor (beta chain) was obtained from a study of shared clonotypes between healthy human individuals. Across the whole study: Three plates each covered CD4 naive and memory; CD8 naive two, CD8 memory one. Study conclusions and caveats: Unshared clonotypes carried lower generation probabilities than those common to all four donors.

Sequencing used immunoSEQ multiplex PCR; TCRdb keeps in-frame clones, though not all of them. The sample contains fewer than 1.6 million clones, approximately 98.5% of which appear only once. In the case of this clone: The antigen is unknown.

The sequence was obtained from a man in his thirties or forties in good health. Input material: naive CD4+ T cells sorted from blood. The subset: CD45RA+ positively selected.

Here the CDR3 DNA reads TGTGCCAGTTCTGTAGCGGGAGGGCGTTCCTACAATGAGCAGTTCTTC. It specifies CASSVAGGRSYNEQFF. V and J are TRBV19 and TRBJ2-1; 11 positions agree with TRBD2. V was clipped by 8 bases and J by 1 base; unmatched bases: 7. Germline loops: CDR1 LNHDA, CDR2 SQIVND (reference sequence). The CDR3 has 16 residues.